The 20 T cell receptor beta chains below were found in one sample sequenced in a study of blood T cell repertoires in COVID-19. Profiling relied on immunoSEQ multiplex PCR, and the TCRdb table lists in-frame clones only, not all of them. The table records about 75,000 clones, around 74% of them present only once. Sequenced sample: peripheral blood. The receptors originated from a woman of 80 years or more with active or convalescent COVID-19.

The V call is TRBV7-9, the J call TRBJ2-3; 10 bases match TRBD2. V shed 3 bases and J 1 base; nucleotides not matched to a gene: 13. CDR1 is SEHNR and CDR2 is FQNEAQ in the germline V gene (reference sequence). The CDR3 extends over 19 amino acids. The CDR3 loop is CASSFPLAGVLPRTDTQYF. The CDR3 region has the DNA TGTGCCAGCAGCTTCCCTCTAGCGGGAGTCTTGCCACGCACAGATACGCAGTATTTT.

This clone was seen once. The chain recombines TRBV28 with TRBJ2-1; weak D call: TRBD2 (6 bases). CDR1 MDHEN and CDR2 SYDVKM come from the germline V gene. The CDR3 runs to 15 residues. The V end was cut by 5 bases, the J end by 4 bases, with 15 bases between. The CDR3 spells CASSRPGTGYNEQFF. The CDR3 coding sequence is TGTGCCAGCAGTCGCCCCGGGACTGGATACAATGAGCAGTTCTTC.

This clone was counted once. This chain uses TRBV30 with TRBJ2-1; the D is unclear. The CDR3 has 11 amino acids. V lost 2 bases and J lost 6, with 5 bases in between. Germline-derived CDR1 and CDR2 are GTSNPN and SVGIG (reference sequence). CDR3 amino acids: CAWSMANEQFF. The CDR3, as DNA: TGTGCCTGGAGTATGGCCAATGAGCAGTTCTTC.

V gene TRBV5-1 combines with J gene TRBJ1-6; 7 bases agree with TRBD1. This CDR3 has 14 amino acids. J gave up 5 bases and V 4 bases, and 3 bases lay outside the gene matches. Germline CDR1 SGHRS, CDR2 YFSETQ. The CDR3 DNA follows: TGCGCCAGCAGCAAAGGGACAGATAATTCACCCCTCCACTTT. It specifies CASSKGTDNSPLHF.

The chain is built from TRBV6-2 or TRBV6-3 and TRBJ1-1; no clear D gene. CDR3 length equals 11 residues. V was clipped by 4 bases and J by 9 bases, with 9 bases between them. The germline CDR1 and CDR2 sequences are MNHEY and SVGEGT. The CDR3 here is CASSLRVQAFF. The CDR3 DNA follows: TGTGCCAGCAGTTTGAGGGTCCAAGCTTTCTTT.

In DNA form, the CDR3 reads TGTGCCACCAGTGATCACAACAATGAGCAGTTCTTC. Its protein product is CATSDHNNEQFF. This rearrangement joins TRBV24-1 to TRBJ2-1; D ambiguous. The V and J ends lost 3 bases and 5 bases respectively, with 4 bases between them. This CDR3 spans 12 amino acids. CDR1 and CDR2 (germline): KGHDR, SFDVKD.

The chain joins TRBV19 to TRBJ2-3, with D perhaps matching TRBD2 (5 bases). Per the germline V gene, CDR1 is LNHDA and CDR2 is SQIVND (reference sequence). Trimming pared 9 bases from V and 3 bases from J, leaving 16 bases between. CDR3 length equals 14 residues. CDR3 sequence reads: CASSMPGWTDTQYF. The CDR3 DNA reads TGTGCCAGCTCGATGCCGGGGTGGACAGATACGCAGTATTTT.

The genes are TRBV25-1 and TRBJ2-3; D might be TRBD2 (5 bases). Trimming pared 6 bases from V and 4 bases from J, leaving 14 bases between. The CDR3 sequence is 14 residues long. Germline assignment: CDR1 MGHDK and CDR2 SYGVNS. The CDR3 coding sequence is TGTGCCAGCAGGCGAGGGCTAGGAGCAGATACGCAGTATTTT. Translated, it gives CASRRGLGADTQYF.

This clone came up once. The sample contains more than one DNA sequence encoding this CDR3. The rearrangement joins TRBV27 to TRBJ1-2; 9 bases align to TRBD1. CDR1 is MNHEY, CDR2 SMNVEV, per germline (reference sequence). The CDR3 is made up of 13 amino acids. With V trimmed by 5 bases and J by 8 bases, 6 bases remained unmatched. CDR3 in DNA: TGTGCCAGCAGTCTACAGGGGGCACGAGGCTACACCTTC. Translation gives CASSLQGARGYTF.

The chain carries TRBV19 and TRBJ2-7, with D maybe TRBD2 (6 bases). The V end lost 5 bases, the J end lost 3 bases, and 14 bases lay between the germline ends. From germline, CDR1 is LNHDA and CDR2 SQIVND (reference sequence). The CDR3 loop spans 14 amino acids. The CDR3: CASSAGGLGYEQYF. The CDR3 DNA sequence: TGTGCCAGTAGTGCCGGGGGACTCGGCTACGAGCAGTACTTC. The full variable domain, its missing parts supplied by reference TRBV19 and TRBJ2-7, is DGGITQSPKYLFRKEGQNVTLSCEQNLNHDAMYWYRQDPGQGLRLIYYSQIVNDFQKGDIAEGYSVSREKKESFPLTVTSAQKNPTAFYLCASSAGGLGYEQYFGPGTRLTVT.

The CDR3 DNA is TGCGCCAGCAGCCAAGAGTTCAGGGCGCCTTATGGCTACACCTTC. Translating it yields CASSQEFRAPYGYTF. The chain employs TRBV4-1 and TRBJ1-2, with D tentatively TRBD1 (5 bases). CDR1 is MGHRA and CDR2 is YSYEKL in the germline V gene. The CDR3 spans 15 residues. Trimming shortened V by 0 bases and J by 5 bases, and 13 bases separated the two germline ends.

This clone was observed a few times. This chain connects TRBV28 to TRBJ1-5; possibly TRBD1 for D (5 bases). The CDR3 contains 12 residues. V lost 5 bases and J 7 bases, leaving 9 bases between the germline ends. In germline, CDR1 is MDHEN, CDR2 SYDVKM. The DNA of the CDR3 is TGTGCCAGCAGTCGACAGTCCCAGCCCCAGCATTTT. It is translated as CASSRQSQPQHF.

This chain uses TRBV6-2 or TRBV6-3 with TRBJ1-1, with D unresolved. Trimming pared 2 bases from V and 0 bases from J, leaving 13 bases between. The CDR3 has 16 amino acids. Germline V gene sequence: CDR1 MNHEY, CDR2 SVGEGT. CDR3 nucleotides: TGTGCCAGCAGTTACCTTCACCGGTACGTGAACACTGAAGCTTTCTTT. Translated: CASSYLHRYVNTEAFF.

This clone was seen only a few times. The chain joins TRBV6-6 to TRBJ2-1; 9 bases map to TRBD2. There are 16 residues in the CDR3. Germline CDR1 MNHNY, CDR2 SVGAGI (reference sequence). V was clipped by 0 bases and J by 4 bases; unmatched bases: 4. CDR3 in DNA: TGTGCCAGCAGTTACTCGACTAGCGGTTCTTACAATGAGCAGTTCTTC. This translates into CASSYSTSGSYNEQFF.

The genes are TRBV10-1 and TRBJ1-1; D unresolved. CDR1 and CDR2 (germline): WNHNN, SYGVQD (reference sequence). The CDR3 spans 10 residues. Between the trimmed V and J ends, which lost 5 bases and 8 bases, there was a span of 6 bases. The CDR3 DNA sequence: TGCGCCAGCAGTCTTTCCGAAGCTTTCTTT. Translating it yields CASSLSEAFF.

The CDR3, as DNA: TGTGCCAGCAGCTTAAGAACCGGGACAGCTGGAAACACCATATATTTT. It is translated as CASSLRTGTAGNTIYF. V and J are TRBV9 and TRBJ1-3; 7 positions match TRBD1. CDR1 is SGDLS, CDR2 YYNGEE, per germline. V shed 4 bases, J shed 2 bases, and the junction held 9 bases outside the gene matches. The CDR3 is made up of 16 amino acids.

The gene calls are TRBV11-3 and TRBJ2-1; 7 bases fit TRBD2. V shed 1 base, J shed 9 bases, and the junction held 9 bases outside the gene matches. There are 15 residues in the CDR3. Germline CDR1 SGHNT, CDR2 YENEEA. In nucleotides, the CDR3 is TGTGCCAGCAGCTTAGGCGGGGGTGTCTCTAGTGAGCAGTTCTTC. It encodes CASSLGGGVSSEQFF. Together with reference TRBV11-3 and TRBJ2-1, the CDR3 gives the full variable domain: EAGVVQSPRYKIIEKKQPVAFWCNPISGHNTLYWYLQNLGQGPELLIRYENEEAVDDSQLPKDRFSAERLKGVDSTLKIQPAELGDSAVYLCASSLGGGVSSEQFFGPGTRLTVL.

The chain recombines TRBV7-8 with TRBJ2-1; 9 bases agree with TRBD1. Trimming at V came to 3 bases and at J to 4 bases, leaving 4 bases not matched to a gene. The CDR3 is made up of 15 amino acids. Germline V gene lookup returns CDR1 SGHVS and CDR2 FQNEAQ. Here the CDR3 DNA reads TGTGCCAGCAGCTTGCCGGGACAGGGTTACAATGAGCAGTTCTTC. Translated, it gives CASSLPGQGYNEQFF.

This clone was counted between two and nine times. In nucleotides, the CDR3 is TGTGCCAGCAGCTTTGGGTCAGGTAGGACTGAAGCTTTCTTT. It is translated as CASSFGSGRTEAFF. V and J are TRBV5-6 and TRBJ1-1; D ambiguous. The CDR3 consists of 14 residues. V was clipped by 2 bases and J by 5 bases, with 13 bases between them. Germline loops: CDR1 SGHDT, CDR2 YYEEEE.

J is TRBJ1-3 and V is TRBV9, with D tentatively TRBD1 (5 bases). The CDR3 loop spans 15 amino acids. Trimming stripped 0 bases from V and 2 bases from J, with 9 bases between. Germline V CDR1 and CDR2: SGDLS, YYNGEE. CDR3 in amino acids: CASSVAGGTGNTIYF. The CDR3 nucleotides read TGTGCCAGCAGCGTAGCTGGGGGGACTGGAAACACCATATATTTT.